A selection of T cell receptor beta chains follows, all from one sample in a study of blood T cells in healthy people across ages. In TCRdb, the 5' RACE reads were re-called with MiXCR into one record per CDR3 protein. The sample contains roughly 680,000 distinct CDR3 sequences, 20% to 25% of which appear only once. The sequenced sample was blood. Receptors were obtained from a man aged 70-80 years in good health. The CDR3 runs from the conserved cysteine through the conserved F or W. D genes are given only for firm matches. Size values are once, few and many counts, or a class for expanded clones, and some rows have none.

>NA|few|TRBV21-1|12|TRBJ2-2
TGTGCCAGCAGCACTTACACCGGGGAGCTGTTTTTT
CASSTYTGELFF
>NA|few|TRBV29-1|12|TRBJ1-1
TGCAGCGTTGAATCGGGGGGCTCGGGAGCTTTCTTT
CSVESGGSGAFF
>NA|once|TRBV1|15|TRBJ2-7
TGCACCAGCAGCCAAGATGGTCAGGGGCTCTACGAGCAGTACTTC
CTSSQDGQGLYEQYF
>TRBD2|NA|TRBV20-1|14|TRBJ2-7
TGCAGCGCTAGAGTCCTAGCGGGGTTCTACGAGCAGTACTTC
CSARVLAGFYEQYF
>NA|many|TRBV12-3/TRBV12-4|14|TRBJ2-4
TGTGCCAGCAGCCTTGCCAGGGCCAAAAACATTCAGTACTTC
CASSLARAKNIQYF
>TRBD1|NA|TRBV18|13|TRBJ2-1
TGTGCCAGCTCCTCGGACAGGAGAGGAGAGCAGTTCTTC
CASSSDRRGEQFF
>NA|NA|TRBV9|14|TRBJ2-2
TGTGCCAGCAGCGTAGGGTCGGGGCCCGGGGAGCTGTTTTTT
CASSVGSGPGELFF
>NA|many|TRBV20-1|12|TRBJ2-1
TGCAGTGCGGGTTTCTCCTACAATGAGCAGTTCTTC
CSAGFSYNEQFF
>TRBD2|NA|TRBV29-1|13|TRBJ2-3
TGCAGCGTTGAAGCCGGGGGGATGGATACGCAGTATTTT
CSVEAGGMDTQYF
>NA|NA|TRBV10-2|12|TRBJ2-7
TGCGCCAGCAGTGAACAAATCTACGAGCAGTGCTTC
CASSEQIYEQCF
>TRBD2|NA|TRBV3-1|14|TRBJ2-3
TGTGCCAGCAGCCGAGCGGGAGGGGCAGATACGCAGTATTTT
CASSRAGGADTQYF
>TRBD2|NA|TRBV29-1|14|TRBJ2-3
TGCAGCGTTGAAGCCGGGACTAGCGGGATTACGCAGTATTTT
CSVEAGTSGITQYF
>NA|few|TRBV29-1|14|TRBJ2-4
TGCAGCGTTGAGCCCTTAGAGCCCTGGAACATTCAGTACTTC
CSVEPLEPWNIQYF
>TRBD2|NA|TRBV10-3|14|TRBJ2-1
TGTGCCATCAGTGACTCTAGCGGCTACAATGAGCAGTTCTTC
CAISDSSGYNEQFF
>TRBD1|NA|TRBV20-1|15|TRBJ1-5
TGCAGTGCTAGAGCAACAGGGGATAGCAATCAGCCCCAGCATTTT
CSARATGDSNQPQHF
>TRBD1|NA|TRBV20-1|16|TRBJ1-1
TGCAGTGCGGACAGGGACGCCGCCAGCATGAACACTGAAGCTTTCTTT
CSADRDAASMNTEAFF
>TRBD1|NA|TRBV18|15|TRBJ2-5
TGTGCCAGCTCACCACAGACAGGGGCCGTTGAGACCCAGTACTTC
CASSPQTGAVETQYF
>NA|few|TRBV6-6|14|TRBJ1-3
TGTGCCAGCAGTTCTAGGGACACGGCCTTCACCATATATTTT
CASSSRDTAFTIYF
>NA|many|TRBV12-3/TRBV12-4|14|TRBJ2-2
TGTGCCAGCAGTTTTAGGGGAGACACCGGGGAGCTGTTTTTT
CASSFRGDTGELFF
>NA|few|TRBV4-3|14|TRBJ2-1
TGCGCCAGCAGCCAAGAAGGACTAAACAATGAGCAGTTCTTC
CASSQEGLNNEQFF
>TRBD1|few|TRBV13|16|TRBJ1-4
TGTGCCAGCAGATCACAGTCAGGGGGCATAAATGAAAAACTGTTTTTT
CASRSQSGGINEKLFF
>TRBD1|few|TRBV28|17|TRBJ2-3
TGTGCCAGCAGTTCCATAAGGGGGCCTCTGGCCACAGATACGCAGTATTTT
CASSSIRGPLATDTQYF
>TRBD2|few|TRBV2|15|TRBJ2-2
TGTGCCAGCACTTCGGTCCCGGGGGGCACCGGGGAGCTGTTTTTT
CASTSVPGGTGELFF
>NA|NA|TRBV6-5|15|TRBJ2-5
TGTGCCAGCAGTGGGGCCGGGACCCCTTGGGAGACCCAGTACTTC
CASSGAGTPWETQYF
>NA|NA|TRBV29-1|14|TRBJ2-6
TGCAGCGTTGACCAGAGCTCTGGGGCCAACGTCCTGACTTTC
CSVDQSSGANVLTF
>TRBD2|NA|TRBV27|15|TRBJ2-5
TGTGCCAGCAGTTTCTCTAGCGGGAGTGTCGATGAGCAGTCCTTC
CASSFSSGSVDEQSF
>NA|NA|TRBV2|15|TRBJ1-4
TGTGCCAGCAAAGGACGGGTGGCTGAAAATGAAAAACTGTTTTTT
CASKGRVAENEKLFF
>TRBD2|NA|TRBV5-1|17|TRBJ2-2
TGCGCCAGCAGCCCCCTCTTTCGGGAGCGGGGCACCGGGGAGCTGTTTTTT
CASSPLFRERGTGELFF
>TRBD1|few|TRBV20-1|13|TRBJ2-5
TGCAGTGCTAGACCGACAGGGGAAGAGACCCAGTACTTC
CSARPTGEETQYF
>NA|NA|TRBV20-1|13|TRBJ2-6
TGCAGTGCTAGTAGTTCGGGGGCCAACGTCCTGACTTTC
CSASSSGANVLTF
>NA|few|TRBV7-2|15|TRBJ1-1
TGTGCCAGCAGCTTATGGTTGCAGGGGAACACTGAAGCTTTCTTT
CASSLWLQGNTEAFF
>TRBD2|few|TRBV20-1|15|TRBJ2-3
TGCAGTGCGCTGCCGGGACTAGCGGATTCAGATACGCAGTATTTT
CSALPGLADSDTQYF
>TRBD2|NA|TRBV13|17|TRBJ2-3
TGTGCCAGCAGCCCACCCCTCACTAGCGGGCTTAGAGATACGCAGTATTTT
CASSPPLTSGLRDTQYF
>TRBD2|many|TRBV5-6|16|TRBJ2-7
TGTGCCAGCAGCTTGGCTGGGCTAGCGGACTCCTACGAGCAGTACTTC
CASSLAGLADSYEQYF
>NA|few|TRBV27|13|TRBJ2-6
TGTGCCAGCAGGAGAGTTGGGGCCAACGTCCTGACTTTC
CASRRVGANVLTF
>TRBD2|many|TRBV29-1|14|TRBJ2-3
TGCAGCGTTGAAGAGAGCGGGAGAATACTAGCGCAGTATTTT
CSVEESGRILAQYF
>NA|NA|TRBV5-1|14|TRBJ2-7
TGCGCCAGCAGCTTGGAGGGGACCGCATACGAGCAGTACTTC
CASSLEGTAYEQYF
>NA|NA|TRBV28|13|TRBJ1-1
TGTGCCAGCATTGGCGGGTCCTACACTGAAGCTTTCTTT
CASIGGSYTEAFF
>NA|once|TRBV12-3/TRBV12-4|15|TRBJ2-3
TGTGCCAGCAGTCCCCAGGGGCGGAGCACAGATGCGCAGTATTTT
CASSPQGRSTDAQYF
>NA|NA|TRBV11-2|13|TRBJ2-5
TGTGCCAGCAGCTTCGGGCGGGTGGAGACCCAGTACTTC
CASSFGRVETQYF
>TRBD2|NA|TRBV25-1|15|TRBJ2-5
TGTGCCAGCAGTATGACTAGCGGGAGTCGGGAGACCCAGTACTTC
CASSMTSGSRETQYF
>NA|many|TRBV18|14|TRBJ1-4
TGTGCCAGCTCACCAGGGCGGACTAATGAAAAACTGTTTTTT
CASSPGRTNEKLFF
>NA|NA|TRBV18|13|TRBJ2-7
TGTGCCAGCTCACCACCGCAAAGCTACGAGCAGTACTTC
CASSPPQSYEQYF
>NA|few|TRBV10-3|15|TRBJ2-5
TGTGCCATCAGTGAGTCAGGCGGACAGACAGAGACCCAGTACTTC
CAISESGGQTETQYF
>NA|few|TRBV25-1|14|TRBJ2-3
TGTGCCAGCAGTGAATCGCTAGGAGCCCAGCCCCAGTATTTT
CASSESLGAQPQYF
>NA|many|TRBV12-3/TRBV12-4|16|TRBJ2-7
TGTGCCAGCAGTTCCCCCTCAATTCGGGGTAGCCCCGAGCAGTACTTC
CASSSPSIRGSPEQYF
>NA|NA|TRBV28|16|TRBJ2-7
TGTGCCAGCAGTCTCCCTCGGCAGGGTCCCCTCTACGAGCAGTACTTC
CASSLPRQGPLYEQYF
>TRBD1|few|TRBV6-1|14|TRBJ1-1
TGTGCCAGCACCCTGACAGGGTTGAACACTGAAGCTTTCTTT
CASTLTGLNTEAFF
>NA|NA|TRBV20-1|13|TRBJ2-7
TGCAGTGCTAGCTCGGTACAGCCCTACGAGCAGTACTTC
CSASSVQPYEQYF
>TRBD2|NA|TRBV10-3|15|TRBJ2-1
TGTGCCATCAGTGAGTCGGATAGCGGGAGTATTGAGCAGTTCTTC
CAISESDSGSIEQFF